These 28 T cell receptor beta chains came from one sample sequenced in a study of CD4 T cells in relation to SARS-CoV-2 and coronaviruses. The table came from immunoSEQ multiplex PCR; TCRdb's copy has only in-frame clones and leaves some out. The top ten hold 1.6% of the sample, which has 50,000 to 70,000 clones, over 70% seen once. Unexposed donor CD4+ T cells date from about 2011-2018, before the COVID-19 pandemic. The sample taken for sequencing was memory CD4+ T cells from PBMCs. The receptor source for this set is a human donor in good health.

This clone has a single count. The J gene is TRBJ1-5, the V gene TRBV7-2; D is unresolved. CDR3 size: 13 residues. V gave up 1 base and J gave up 6 bases, with 7 bases separating them. Germline V CDR1 and CDR2: SGHTA, FQGNSA. CDR3 nucleotides: TGTGCCAGCAGCTTAGGCGTTCCTCAGCCCCAGCATTTT. It translates to CASSLGVPQPQHF.

This clone was detected once. This chain links TRBV14 with TRBJ1-1; D not resolved. V was cut by 4 bases and J by 5 bases, with 17 bases left in between. The CDR3 spans 15 residues. Germline V gene sequence: CDR1 SGHDN, CDR2 FVKESK. CDR3 residues: CASSRLAGGGTEAFF. The DNA of the CDR3 is TGTGCCAGCAGCCGCCTAGCGGGAGGAGGGACTGAAGCTTTCTTT.

The V call is TRBV29-1, the J call TRBJ2-5, with 9 nucleotides matching TRBD1. The J segment lost 7 bases and the V segment lost 0 bases, leaving 9 bases of the junction unmatched. Per the germline V gene, CDR1 is SQVTM and CDR2 is ANQGSEA. CDR3 length equals 15 residues. The CDR3 sequence is CSVEDVGQGYGTQYF. The CDR3 DNA reads as TGCAGCGTTGAAGACGTCGGACAGGGGTATGGGACCCAGTACTTC. Together with reference TRBV29-1 and TRBJ2-5, the CDR3 gives the full variable domain: SAVISQKPSRDICQRGTSLTIQCQVDSQVTMMFWYRQQPGQSLTLIATANQGSEATYESGFVIDKFPISRPNLTFSTLTVSNMSPEDSSIYLCSVEDVGQGYGTQYFGPGTRLLVL.

The chain uses TRBV5-6 and TRBJ2-2; D gene uncertain. CDR1 is SGHDT and CDR2 is YYEEEE in the germline V gene. This CDR3 region has 16 residues. The germline V and J ends were trimmed by 5 bases and 1 base, with 15 bases remaining between them. The CDR3 DNA follows: TGTGCCAGCAGTATACGGTGGGTTCTGAACACCGGGGAGCTGTTTTTT. The encoded protein is CASSIRWVLNTGELFF.

This rearrangement joins TRBV25-1 to TRBJ1-4, with unresolved D. Trimming removed 3 bases at V and 10 bases at J, with 18 bases between. This CDR3 region has 15 residues. Germline V gene lookup returns CDR1 MGHDK and CDR2 SYGVNS. The CDR3 here is CASSDLAGTLGKLFF. In nucleotides, the CDR3 is TGTGCCAGCAGTGATTTGGCGGGCACTTTAGGAAAACTGTTTTTT.

The chain carries TRBV28 and TRBJ2-7; the D is unclear. In germline, CDR1 is MDHEN, CDR2 SYDVKM. The CDR3 runs 13 residues. Trimming pared 2 bases from V and 0 bases from J, leaving 5 bases between. CDR3 sequence reads: CASSLRASYEQYF. The CDR3 DNA reads TGTGCCAGCAGTTTAAGGGCCTCCTACGAGCAGTACTTC.

This clone showed up just a few times. The chain uses TRBV28 and TRBJ2-7; D unresolved. Germline lookup yields CDR1 MDHEN and CDR2 SYDVKM. The CDR3 consists of 12 residues. Trimming took 2 bases from V and 3 from J, leaving 5 bases between them. CDR3 nucleotide sequence: TGTGCCAGCAGTTTAGCCAGCTACGAGCAGTACTTC. This codes for CASSLASYEQYF.

The CDR3 sequence is CASSSGRTNEKLFF. CDR3 in DNA: TGTGCCAGCAGTTCAGGGAGGACTAATGAAAAACTGTTTTTT. V is TRBV7-9 and J is TRBJ1-4; the D gene is possibly TRBD1 (5 bases). The length of the CDR3 is 14 residues. Germline CDR1 reads SEHNR; CDR2 reads FQNEAQ (reference sequence). The V gene lost 6 bases and the J gene lost 2 bases, with 10 bases spanning the gap.

This clone was observed once. V gene TRBV18 combines with J gene TRBJ2-7, with D maybe TRBD1 (5 bases). CDR1 is KGHSH, CDR2 LQKENI, per germline. The V end was cut by 1 base, the J end by 7 bases, with 17 bases between. The CDR3 extends over 15 amino acids. CDR3 in amino acids: CASSPLGQGGGEQYF. The CDR3 coding sequence is TGTGCCAGCTCACCACTGGGGCAGGGTGGTGGGGAGCAGTACTTC.

To note about this clone: Different DNA sequences within this sample yield the same CDR3. The chain combines TRBV5-1 with TRBJ2-3; D is uncertain. Trimming pared 2 bases from V and 6 bases from J, leaving 4 bases between. Germline loops: CDR1 SGHRS, CDR2 YFSETQ. The CDR3 is 11 amino acids. CDR3 DNA sequence: TGCGCCAGCAGCTTAGCCGATACGCAGTATTTT. This encodes CASSLADTQYF.

The chain carries TRBV6-5 and TRBJ1-5; no clear D. Trimming left V 0 bases short and J 5 bases short, with 14 bases between. Per germline, CDR1 MNHEY and CDR2 SVGAGI. CDR3 length equals 16 residues. The CDR3 DNA sequence: TGTGCCAGCAGTTACTCCAGGCGCGGGTTCGATCAGCCCCAGCATTTT. Translated: CASSYSRRGFDQPQHF.

As DNA, the CDR3 is TGTGCCAGCTCTCCCCCCTTTGGGGAAGAGACCCAGTACTTC. Its protein is CASSPPFGEETQYF. J is TRBJ2-5 and V is TRBV28; D remains ambiguous. V was shortened by 8 bases and J by 3 bases, with 16 bases between the two germline ends. This CDR3 comprises 14 residues. CDR1 MDHEN and CDR2 SYDVKM come from the germline V gene. Together with reference TRBV28 and TRBJ2-5, the CDR3 gives the full variable domain: DVKVTQSSRYLVKRTGEKVFLECVQDMDHENMFWYRQDPGLGLRLIYFSYDVKMKEKGDIPEGYSVSREKKERFSLILESASTNQTSMYLCASSPPFGEETQYFGPGTRLLVL.

This chain joins TRBV19 and TRBJ2-2; 9 positions agree with TRBD1. V trimming: 5 bases; J trimming: 0 bases; junction bases outside the gene matches: 10. Germline CDR1 reads LNHDA; CDR2 reads SQIVND (reference sequence). This CDR3 comprises 18 residues. CDR3 region: CASSPRTGVGANTGELFF. The CDR3 DNA reads TGTGCCAGTAGTCCCCGGACAGGGGTCGGGGCGAACACCGGGGAGCTGTTTTTT.

The chain employs TRBV19 and TRBJ1-4; D unresolved. CDR1 LNHDA and CDR2 SQIVND come from the germline V gene (reference sequence). This CDR3 spans 13 amino acids. With 1 base removed from V and 0 bases from J, the gap between germline ends came to 0 bases. Here the CDR3 reads CASSIATNEKLFF. The CDR3 region has the DNA TGTGCCAGTAGTATAGCAACTAATGAAAAACTGTTTTTT.

The V gene is TRBV5-5, the J gene TRBJ1-2; D gene unclear. The CDR3 loop spans 14 amino acids. Trimming cost V 4 bases and J 3 bases, with 13 bases left between them. Germline values: CDR1 SGHKS, CDR2 YYEKEE (reference sequence). As DNA, the CDR3 is TGTGCCAGCAGCCTCACTCGGACGTACTATGGCTACACCTTC. It codes for CASSLTRTYYGYTF.

The chain uses TRBV3-1 (or the pseudogene TRBV3-2) and TRBJ1-1; D may be TRBD1 (5 bases). Germline CDR1 is LGHDT and CDR2 is YNNKEL (reference sequence). The CDR3 runs 13 residues. The V gene lost 1 base and the J gene lost 8 bases, with 11 bases spanning the gap. Written as DNA, the CDR3 is TGTGCCAGCAGCCAAGGAGGGACGGACGAAGCTTTCTTT. This gives the protein CASSQGGTDEAFF.

This chain's CDR3 is CASSEGPNQPQHF. The CDR3 nucleotides read TGTGCCAGCAGTGAGGGACCTAATCAGCCCCAGCATTTT. The chain uses TRBV6-4 and TRBJ1-5, with D perhaps TRBD1 (5 bases). Germline lookup yields CDR1 MRHNA and CDR2 SNTAGT. Trimming pared 3 bases from V and 4 bases from J, leaving 7 bases between. The CDR3 contains 13 residues.

The V call is TRBV11-2, the J call TRBJ1-1; no clear D gene. The V and J ends lost 2 bases and 2 bases respectively, with 15 bases between them. Germline CDR1 SGHAT, CDR2 FQNNGV. The CDR3 has 16 amino acids. The CDR3, as DNA: TGTGCCAGCAGCTTAAAGGGCCACGGTTTAAACACTGAAGCTTTCTTT. Translation: CASSLKGHGLNTEAFF. Variable domain in full (rest from reference TRBV11-2 and TRBJ1-1): EAGVAQSPRYKIIEKRQSVAFWCNPISGHATLYWYQQILGQGPKLLIQFQNNGVVDDSQLPKDRFSAERLKGVDSTLKIQPAKLEDSAVYLCASSLKGHGLNTEAFFGQGTRLTVV.

This chain uses TRBV28 with TRBJ2-7; 14 bases match TRBD2. Germline trimming cut 5 bases from V and 3 bases from J; bases unmatched to any gene: 3. Germline CDR1 reads MDHEN; CDR2 reads SYDVKM. This CDR3 region has 15 residues. The CDR3: CASSPGLAGDYEQYF. DNA of the CDR3: TGTGCCAGCAGTCCGGGACTAGCGGGGGACTACGAGCAGTACTTC.

The gene calls are TRBV18 and TRBJ1-3; D unclear. This CDR3 has 16 residues. V gave up 7 bases and J gave up 2 bases, with 18 bases separating them. The germline CDR1 and CDR2 sequences are KGHSH and LQKENI. The CDR3 sequence is CASFRVAAMTGNTIYF. DNA for the CDR3: TGTGCCAGCTTTAGGGTTGCAGCCATGACTGGAAACACCATATATTTT.

About this clone itself: The same CDR3 is also encoded by other DNA sequences in this sample. The gene calls are TRBV5-1 and TRBJ1-5; 9 positions match TRBD1. Losses at the gene ends were 3 bases for V and 4 bases for J; bases not matched to a gene: 2. Germline V gives CDR1 SGHRS, CDR2 YFSETQ. There are 14 residues in the CDR3. The CDR3 sequence: CASSSGQGNQPQHF. Here the CDR3 DNA reads TGCGCCAGCAGCTCGGGACAGGGTAATCAGCCCCAGCATTTT.

The chain is built from TRBV5-1 and TRBJ2-7, with D unresolved. CDR1 and CDR2 from the germline V gene are SGHRS and YFSETQ. CDR3 length: 13 amino acids. V lost 4 bases, J lost 1 base, and 9 bases lay in between. The CDR3 protein is CASSPLNSYEQYF. CDR3 sequence (DNA): TGCGCCAGCAGCCCCTTAAATTCCTACGAGCAGTACTTC. The full variable domain, completed using reference TRBV5-1 and TRBJ2-7, is KAGVTQTPRYLIKTRGQQVTLSCSPISGHRSVSWYQQTPGQGLQFLFEYFSETQRNKGNFPGRFSGRQFSNSRSEMNVSTLELGDSALYLCASSPLNSYEQYFGPGTRLTVT.

The rearrangement uses TRBV12-2 and TRBJ1-5. TRBV12-2 is deemed a pseudogene. The length of the CDR3 is 13 residues. The CDR3 DNA sequence: TGTGCAAGTCGCTTAGTTTGCGGTAAGCCCCAGCATTTT. Translation: CASRLVCGKPQHF.

This rearrangement joins TRBV9 to TRBJ2-3; the D is unclear. V dropped 4 bases and J dropped 9 bases, with 15 bases sitting between them. Germline loops: CDR1 SGDLS, CDR2 YYNGEE. The CDR3 spans 13 residues. The chain's CDR3 is CASSLTRVGTQYF. The CDR3 region has the DNA TGTGCCAGCAGCTTAACCCGTGTGGGGACGCAGTATTTT. The full variable domain, with the rest looked up from reference TRBV9 and TRBJ2-3, is DSGVTQTPKHLITATGQRVTLRCSPRSGDLSVYWYQQSLDQGLQFLIQYYNGEERAKGNILERFSAQQFPDLHSELNLSSLELGDSALYFCASSLTRVGTQYFGPGTRLTVL.

The chain is built from TRBV28 and TRBJ2-1, with 8 bases identical to TRBD1. CDR1 and CDR2 from the germline V gene are MDHEN and SYDVKM. The CDR3 length is 17 residues. After removal of 8 bases from V and 0 bases from J, the junction contained 12 bases not matched to a gene. The CDR3 loop reads CASGLGQGSSSYNEQFF. Here the CDR3 DNA reads TGTGCCAGCGGCCTAGGACAGGGCAGTAGCTCCTACAATGAGCAGTTCTTC.

The table lists this clone with a count of one. The CDR3 sequence: CASSPGEPGQGLFNEKLFF. The CDR3 DNA follows: TGTGCCAGCTCACCTGGGGAACCGGGACAGGGCCTATTTAATGAAAAACTGTTTTTT. The chain links TRBV18 to TRBJ1-4, with 9 bases lining up with TRBD1. V trimming: 3 bases; J trimming: 4 bases; junction bases outside the gene matches: 15. CDR3 length: 19 amino acids. The germline V gene encodes CDR1 KGHSH and CDR2 LQKENI.

The genes are TRBV27 and TRBJ1-5; the match to TRBD1 covers 10 bases. Germline V gene sequence: CDR1 MNHEY, CDR2 SMNVEV (reference sequence). J lost 2 bases, V lost 6 bases, and 4 bases had no gene match. The CDR3 length is 15 residues. The CDR3 here is CASRGQGYGNQPQHF. The CDR3 DNA follows: TGTGCCAGCAGGGGACAGGGGTACGGCAATCAGCCCCAGCATTTT.

This chain links TRBV11-3 with TRBJ2-3; 16 bases agree with TRBD2. The CDR3 consists of 20 residues. CDR1 and CDR2 (germline): SGHNT, YENEEA. V gave up 0 bases and J gave up 0 bases; unmatched junction bases: 6. CDR3 DNA: TGTGCCAGCAGCTTAGATTGGGGGACTAGCGGGGGGGGAAGCACAGATACGCAGTATTTT. Encoded protein: CASSLDWGTSGGGSTDTQYF.